This is a list of T cell receptor beta chains from one sample in a study of blood T cell repertoires in COVID-19. This table comes from immunoSEQ multiplex PCR, and its TCRdb copy is limited to in-frame clones, with some not included. The sample yields about 210,000 clones, roughly four fifths seen once. The material sequenced was peripheral blood. These TCRs come from an elderly woman with COVID-19, enrolled during active disease. Both conserved end residues are part of each CDR3. The D gene is left open where the match is weak. Clone size is not always given. Where it is, it says once, few, many or a class for expanded clones.

d_call	clone_size	v_call	j_call	cdr3_nt	cdr3_aa
NA	NA	TRBV19	TRBJ2-5	TGTGCCAGTAGTGGAAACAGCCGAAGCCTCAATGATAAAGAGACCCAGTACTTC	CASSGNSRSLNDKETQYF
NA	once	TRBV20-1	TRBJ1-5	TGCAGTGCTAGTACCGGGGGCAATCAGCCCCAGCATTTT	CSASTGGNQPQHF
TRBD2	NA	TRBV5-4	TRBJ2-7	TGTGCCAGCAGCTACGGCCGTCCGCTTAGCGGGAGTCGACATTCCTACGAGCAGTACTTC	CASSYGRPLSGSRHSYEQYF
TRBD2	NA	TRBV14	TRBJ2-3	TGTGCCAGCAGCCAAGAGCCCCGTGGAGCGGGACTAACCCTCCCCAAGGATACGCAGTATTTT	CASSQEPRGAGLTLPKDTQYF
NA	once	TRBV9	TRBJ2-7	TGTGCCAGCAGCGTAGGGGGGGCGGGAGTGCCATCCTACGAGCAGTACTTC	CASSVGGAGVPSYEQYF
NA	NA	TRBV6-1	TRBJ1-1	TGTGCCAGCAGTGAAAGTGTTACGAGGGCCCGAGCTTTCTTT	CASSESVTRARAFF
TRBD1	NA	TRBV9	TRBJ1-2	TGTGCCAGCAGCCCCCAGGGGGCAGTTTCCGGCTACACCTTC	CASSPQGAVSGYTF
TRBD1	NA	TRBV27	TRBJ2-5	TGTGCCAGCAGTCGTGAGGGGCCCTGGACAGGGGAAGAGACCCAGTACTTC	CASSREGPWTGEETQYF
NA	NA	TRBV6-2/TRBV6-3	TRBJ2-2	TGTGCCAGCAGTTACTCTTTTTTAGCGGAAGGAAACACCGGGGAGCTGTTTTTT	CASSYSFLAEGNTGELFF
NA	NA	TRBV2	TRBJ1-6	TGTGCCAGCATACCAGGGAAGGATTCACCCCTCCACTTT	CASIPGKDSPLHF
TRBD1	once	TRBV5-4	TRBJ2-2	TGTGCCAGCAGCCCTCCCGCGACAGGGGGTGTCGGGGAGCTGTTTTTT	CASSPPATGGVGELFF
NA	NA	TRBV9	TRBJ2-2	TGTGCCAGCAGCGTATCGGCGGGGATTAGTTCCGGGGAGCTGTTTTTT	CASSVSAGISSGELFF
TRBD2	NA	TRBV9	TRBJ2-5	TGTGCCAGCAGCGCAAATCCCGCGGGGAGGGAAGAGACCCAGTACTTC	CASSANPAGREETQYF
TRBD1	NA	TRBV5-4	TRBJ1-1	TGTGCCAGCAGCTTGGCTACAGGGGGCCGCACTGAAGCTTTCTTT	CASSLATGGRTEAFF
NA	NA	TRBV6-1	TRBJ2-7	TGTGCCAGCAGTGAAGAAATCAGGGTCTACGAGCAGTACTTC	CASSEEIRVYEQYF
TRBD2	few	TRBV9	TRBJ2-1	TGTGCCAGCAGCGTAGCTGGCGGGGGTGAGCAGTTCTTC	CASSVAGGGEQFF
TRBD2	NA	TRBV7-9	TRBJ2-3	TGTGCCAGCAGCTCTGAGCGGGAGGGCCATCTCACGCAGTATTTT	CASSSEREGHLTQYF
TRBD1	NA	TRBV7-3	TRBJ1-1	TGTGCCAGCAGCCGCGGACAGGGTTCGGCTGAAGCTTTCTTT	CASSRGQGSAEAFF
NA	NA	TRBV5-1	TRBJ1-5	TGCGCCAGCAGCTTGATGACAGGAGGTCAGCCCCAGCATTTT	CASSLMTGGQPQHF
NA	once	TRBV5-6	TRBJ1-1	TGTGCCAGCAGCTTGTATGGGTCTGCAGGGGTTCGGACTGAAGCTTTCTTT	CASSLYGSAGVRTEAFF
NA	many	TRBV11-2	TRBJ2-7	TGTGCCAGCAGCTCCTCGGGTTGGCGGACAGACTCCTACGAGCAGTACTTC	CASSSSGWRTDSYEQYF
NA	NA	TRBV5-4	TRBJ2-3	TGTGCCAGCACCTCGTCCGAGGACAGAGCCTTGGATTTT	CASTSSEDRALDF
NA	NA	TRBV9	TRBJ1-4	TGTGCCAGCAGTTATAGCCTAAATGAAAAACTGTTTTTT	CASSYSLNEKLFF
TRBD1	NA	TRBV28	TRBJ2-5	TGTGCCAGCAGTGACAGGGTTATACAAGAGACCCAGTACTTC	CASSDRVIQETQYF
NA	NA	TRBV28	TRBJ1-5	TGTGCCAGCAGTTCGTTCCTAGACAGTCTTAGCAATCAGCCCCAGCATTTT	CASSSFLDSLSNQPQHF
NA	NA	TRBV21-1	TRBJ1-4	TGTGCCAGCAGCAGGCCGTGTTCCGGGGGGGTGTTCATGGGTGAAAAACTGTTTTTT	CASSRPCSGGVFMGEKLFF
NA	NA	TRBV5-1	TRBJ2-6	TGCGCCAGCCATTCAGGGGCCTACTCTGGGGCCAACGTCCTGACTTTC	CASHSGAYSGANVLTF
NA	NA	TRBV18	TRBJ1-1	TGTGCCAGCTCACCGGGCCCAGGGGAAGCTTTCTTT	CASSPGPGEAFF
NA	once	TRBV2	TRBJ2-1	TGTGCCAGCAGTGGAGGGGTCCTACTCCGGGGGAATGAGCAGTTCTTC	CASSGGVLLRGNEQFF
NA	NA	TRBV19	TRBJ1-5	TGTGCCAGTAGTGTCGGGCCCTCCCGGGGGGATCAGCCCCAGCATTTT	CASSVGPSRGDQPQHF
NA	NA	TRBV4-1	TRBJ1-1	TGCGCCAGCAGCCAAGGGGCAGCTATGAACACTGAAGCTTTCTTT	CASSQGAAMNTEAFF
TRBD1	NA	TRBV18	TRBJ1-5	TGTGCCAGCTCGCTTGACAGGGGAAATCAGCCCCAGCATTTT	CASSLDRGNQPQHF
NA	NA	TRBV24-1	TRBJ2-7	TGTGCCGTAGGGACACATTACGAGCAGTACTTC	CAVGTHYEQYF
NA	NA	TRBV19	TRBJ2-3	TGTGCCAGTAGTAAAGGTCGTCAGGGCCAGACAGATACGCAGTATTTT	CASSKGRQGQTDTQYF
NA	once	TRBV10-3	TRBJ1-4	TGTGCCATCAGTGAAACAGGCGAAAAACTGTTTTTT	CAISETGEKLFF
TRBD1	NA	TRBV6-1	TRBJ2-7	TGTGCCAGCAGTGCCACAGGGACAGGGCAATGGAGGACCTACGAGCAGTACTTC	CASSATGTGQWRTYEQYF
NA	NA	TRBV7-2	TRBJ2-3	TGTGCCAGCAGCTTGGGGGGGGCCGTGGTAGATACGCAGTATTTT	CASSLGGAVVDTQYF
TRBD1	NA	TRBV10-2	TRBJ2-7	TGCGCCAGCAGTGCCCTGGGACAGGGTGGCGAGCAGTACTTC	CASSALGQGGEQYF
NA	NA	TRBV6-1	TRBJ1-3	TGTGCCAGCAGTGAGCTAGTCGGAAACACCATATATTTT	CASSELVGNTIYF
NA	NA	TRBV15	TRBJ2-2	TGTGCCACCAGCAGAGATCACGGCGGGTCCTCGAACACCGGGGAGCTGTTTTTT	CATSRDHGGSSNTGELFF
NA	NA	TRBV10-2	TRBJ2-3	TGCGCCAGCCGCGGGGCGGCCTCCACAGATACGCAGTATTTT	CASRGAASTDTQYF
TRBD1	NA	TRBV2	TRBJ1-2	TGTGCCAGCAGTGTAGCGGGACAGGGGGCGTCAGGCTACACCTTC	CASSVAGQGASGYTF
NA	NA	TRBV3-1/TRBV3-2	TRBJ1-1	TGTGCCAGCAGCCAACCTCGGACCACAGGTGGCGCTTTCTTT	CASSQPRTTGGAFF
TRBD1	NA	TRBV6-5	TRBJ1-1	TGTGCCGACAGGGACTTTCGTACCATGAACACTGAAGCTTTCTTT	CADRDFRTMNTEAFF
TRBD1	few	TRBV18	TRBJ2-2	TGTGCCAGCTCACCCGGGACAGCCTCAACCGGGGAGCTGTTTTTT	CASSPGTASTGELFF
NA	NA	TRBV3-1/TRBV3-2	TRBJ1-2	TGTGCCAGCAGCCCTCGCGGGGCCGTCCCTGGCTACACCTTC	CASSPRGAVPGYTF
NA	NA	TRBV5-6	TRBJ1-2	TGTGCCAGCAGCTTGGGTTCAGTGACTTATGGCTACACCTTC	CASSLGSVTYGYTF
TRBD2	NA	TRBV27	TRBJ2-5	TGTGCCAGCAAATTAAGTAGCGGGGTTTTTGAGACCCAGTACTTC	CASKLSSGVFETQYF
NA	NA	TRBV15	TRBJ2-7	TGTGCCACCAGCGCCGGGACATTCTCCTACGAGCAGTACTTC	CATSAGTFSYEQYF
NA	NA	TRBV5-1	TRBJ1-2	TGCGCCAGCACAGAATCTAACTATGGCTACACCTTC	CASTESNYGYTF
NA	NA	TRBV11-3	TRBJ2-1	TGTGCCAGCAGCTTTGGCCTTCCCGACAATGAGCAGTTCTTC	CASSFGLPDNEQFF
NA	NA	TRBV2	TRBJ2-5	TGTGCCAGCAGTTTTCTACTAGGCCAAGGGACCCAGTACTTC	CASSFLLGQGTQYF
TRBD1	few	TRBV27	TRBJ1-3	TGTGCCAGCCGACAGGGCTCTGGAAACACCATATATTTT	CASRQGSGNTIYF
NA	once	TRBV18	TRBJ2-3	TGTGCCAGCTCACCAGTAGATAGCACAGATACGCAGTATTTT	CASSPVDSTDTQYF
TRBD1	NA	TRBV5-1	TRBJ1-6	TGCGCCAGCAGTCCTATAGGGGGACAGGGGTACTCACCCCTCCACTTT	CASSPIGGQGYSPLHF
NA	NA	TRBV5-1	TRBJ2-1	TGCGCCAGCAGCTTGGGCCAGAGGGGAGGTTCCTACAATGAGCAGTTCTTC	CASSLGQRGGSYNEQFF